This passage covers 25 T cell receptor beta chains from one sample sequenced in a study of low-dose radiotherapy and immunotherapy resistance in tumors. cDNA synthesis used a TRAV/TRBV-specific primer set for both chains. TCRs were put through approximately 20 PCR cycles of amplification with Phusion. A constant-region primer and the V-primer adapter served as the primer pair. TCRdb recomputed calls from the reads with MiXCR, one row per CDR3 protein. Among tens of thousands of distinct CDR3 sequences, 15% to 20% were seen once, and the ten largest hold roughly 2.8%. Time point in this sample: before trial treatment. The specimen was PBMCs, collected before treatment. Every receptor here comes from a male donor with prostate cancer.

About this clonotype: Only one base separates this from a far larger clonotype, so it likely reflects a read error. The V gene is TRBV4-2, the J gene TRBJ2-1; either TRBD1 or TRBD2 may supply D (5 bases each). The V gene lost 3 bases and the J gene lost 10 bases, with 19 bases spanning the gap. Germline lookup yields CDR1 LGHNA and CDR2 YNFKEQ. The CDR3 is 15 residues long. CDR3 loop: CASSHAPRDPYEQFF. CDR3 DNA sequence: TGTGCCAGCAGCCACGCGCCCCGGGACCCCTACGAGCAGTTCTTC.

This clonotype was observed many times. The chain combines TRBV30 with TRBJ2-7; D not resolved. This CDR3 is 12 amino acids long. V was clipped by 0 bases and J by 7 bases, with 10 bases between them. Per germline, CDR1 GTSNPN and CDR2 SVGIG (reference sequence). This chain's CDR3 is CAWSVPGQEQYF. As DNA, the CDR3 is TGTGCCTGGAGTGTCCCGGGTCAGGAGCAGTACTTC.

Many counts were recorded for this clonotype. J is TRBJ1-4 and V is TRBV19; no definite D call. This CDR3 comprises 16 residues. Trimming shortened V by 0 bases and J by 8 bases, and 16 bases separated the two germline ends. Germline loops: CDR1 LNHDA, CDR2 SQIVND (reference sequence). The CDR3 bases are TGTGCCAGTAGTATAGATATAACCCCGCCTCCGGAAAAACTGTTTTTT. It codes for CASSIDITPPPEKLFF.

This clonotype was counted ten times or more. The chain is built from TRBV4-1 and TRBJ2-3; D is unclear. The ends were cut back, 0 bases at V and 3 bases at J, with 4 bases in the middle. The CDR3 consists of 13 residues. CDR1 is MGHRA, CDR2 YSYEKL, per germline. DNA of the CDR3: TGCGCCAGCAGCCAAGAGGGAACAGATACGCAGTATTTT. Encoded protein: CASSQEGTDTQYF.

This clonotype was observed at least ten times. This chain links TRBV5-1 with TRBJ2-1; D gene ambiguous. The CDR3 loop spans 13 amino acids. Trimming stripped 2 bases from V and 4 bases from J, with 7 bases between. Germline V lookup: CDR1 SGHRS, CDR2 YFSETQ. CDR3 coding DNA: TGCGCCAGCAGCTTTCGTGGGTACAATGAGCAGTTCTTC. Its translation is CASSFRGYNEQFF.

This clonotype was found many times. The chain is built from TRBV5-5 and TRBJ1-6, with D maybe TRBD1 (6 bases). The length of the CDR3 is 15 residues. Trimming pared 0 bases from V and 6 bases from J, leaving 10 bases between. CDR1 and CDR2 from the germline V gene are SGHKS and YYEKEE (reference sequence). The CDR3, as DNA: TGTGCCAGCAGCTTGGGAGGGGGGCCTAATTCACCCCTCCACTTT. Translating gives CASSLGGGPNSPLHF.

This clonotype has a count of ten or more. The chain has TRBV7-2 and TRBJ2-7; 14 nucleotides match TRBD2. J lost 7 bases, V lost 5 bases, and 10 bases had no gene match. This CDR3 region has 16 residues. Germline-derived CDR1 and CDR2 are SGHTA and FQGNSA. The chain's CDR3 is CASSLGGGLAGGEQYF. The CDR3, as DNA: TGTGCCAGCAGCCTCGGGGGAGGACTAGCGGGGGGTGAGCAGTACTTC.

The V call is TRBV10-3, the J call TRBJ1-6; D not resolved. The CDR3 consists of 15 residues. Germline lookup yields CDR1 ENHRY and CDR2 SYGVKD. V was pared by 4 bases and J by 5 bases, with 12 bases between. The CDR3 here is CAISAALTHNSPLHF. Here the CDR3 DNA reads TGTGCCATCAGTGCCGCTCTCACCCATAATTCACCCCTCCACTTT.

At least ten counts were recorded for this clonotype. This rearrangement joins TRBV4-2 to TRBJ1-2; D is possibly TRBD1 (5 bases). Germline V gives CDR1 LGHNA, CDR2 YNFKEQ. V lost 4 bases and J lost 5, with 17 bases in between. The CDR3 covers 15 residues. CDR3 nucleotide sequence: TGTGCCAGCAGCCTACGCTCGGGGGGAGAGTATGGCTACACCTTC. As protein: CASSLRSGGEYGYTF.

This chain links TRBV3-1 with TRBJ2-3, with TRBD2 matching 12 bases. V shed 1 base and J 12 bases; nucleotides not matched to a gene: 14. The V gene's germline CDR1 is LGHDT and CDR2 YNNKEL (reference sequence). The CDR3 is 17 amino acids. Here the CDR3 reads CASSQGMGRTSGERQYF. In DNA, the CDR3 is TGTGCCAGCAGCCAAGGAATGGGAAGGACTAGCGGGGAGCGTCAGTATTTT.

In its sample, this clonotype was seen many times. The V and J genes are TRBV5-1 and TRBJ2-2, with a possible D match to TRBD1 (7 bases). Trimming cost V 3 bases and J 6 bases, with 9 bases left between them. CDR1 and CDR2 from the germline V gene are SGHRS and YFSETQ. This CDR3 has 13 amino acids. CDR3 bases: TGCGCCAGCAGCTCCAGGGGGGCCGGGGAGCTGTTTTTT. This gives the protein CASSSRGAGELFF. Supplemented by reference TRBV5-1 and TRBJ2-2, the full variable domain reads KAGVTQTPRYLIKTRGQQVTLSCSPISGHRSVSWYQQTPGQGLQFLFEYFSETQRNKGNFPGRFSGRQFSNSRSEMNVSTLELGDSALYLCASSSRGAGELFFGEGSRLTVL.

This clonotype came up a few times. One base separates it from a far larger clone, so it is likely a read error. The chain has TRBV9 and TRBJ2-1, with D hard to call. This CDR3 has 16 residues. CDR1 and CDR2 (germline): SGDLS, YYNGEE. V gave up 0 bases and J gave up 10 bases, with 20 bases separating them. The CDR3 loop reads CASSVDPGPDTYEQFF. The CDR3 coding sequence is TGTGCCAGCAGCGTAGATCCCGGACCGGATACCTACGAGCAGTTCTTC.

The chain employs TRBV7-9 and TRBJ2-1, with D hard to call. CDR1 is SEHNR, CDR2 FQNEAQ, per germline (reference sequence). The CDR3 sequence is 15 residues long. V dropped 4 bases and J dropped 2 bases, with 12 bases sitting between them. CDR3 sequence (DNA): TGTGCCAGCAGCTCAAGGCAGGCGGCCTACAATGAGCAGTTCTTC. Protein product: CASSSRQAAYNEQFF.

In this sample, this clonotype turned up many times. This chain uses TRBV2 with TRBJ2-2; no definite D call. Trimming cost V 6 bases and J 0 bases, with 8 bases left between them. Germline V lookup: CDR1 SNHLY, CDR2 FYNNEI. This CDR3 contains 14 residues. CDR3 amino acids: CASRRGPNTGELFF. Here the CDR3 DNA reads TGTGCCAGCAGGAGAGGCCCGAACACCGGGGAGCTGTTTTTT.

The chain joins TRBV11-2 to TRBJ2-1; D not certain. Germline loops: CDR1 SGHAT, CDR2 FQNNGV. V lost 2 bases and J 7 bases, leaving 15 bases between the germline ends. There are 15 residues in the CDR3. In DNA, the CDR3 is TGTGCCAGCAGCTTATTCTCGGCGTTCGGGAATGAGCAGTTCTTC. It is translated as CASSLFSAFGNEQFF.

This clonotype was observed at least ten times. The chain has TRBV7-2 and TRBJ1-5; D gene uncertain. The CDR3 runs 16 residues. Germline assignment: CDR1 SGHTA and CDR2 FQGNSA. V shed 2 bases and J shed 0 bases, with 11 bases lying between them. The CDR3 DNA is TGTGCCAGCAGCTTAAAGGGAGCCGCTAGCAATCAGCCCCAGCATTTT. This sequence encodes CASSLKGAASNQPQHF.

This clonotype was counted ten times or more. The V call is TRBV14, the J call TRBJ1-1; D gene unclear. This CDR3 contains 11 residues. V lost 3 bases, J lost 7 bases, and 6 bases lay in between. CDR1 and CDR2 from the germline V gene are SGHDN and FVKESK. The CDR3 DNA reads TGTGCCAGCAGCCACGCAGGTGAAGCTTTCTTT. The encoded protein is CASSHAGEAFF. Together with reference TRBV14 and TRBJ1-1, the CDR3 gives the full variable domain: EAGVTQFPSHSVIEKGQTVTLRCDPISGHDNLYWYRRVMGKEIKFLLHFVKESKQDESGMPNNRFLAERTGGTYSTLKVQPAELEDSGVYFCASSHAGEAFFGQGTRLTVV.

This clonotype appeared many times. V and J are TRBV19 and TRBJ1-5; TRBD1 might be the D (6 bases). Germline CDR1 reads LNHDA; CDR2 reads SQIVND (reference sequence). Trimming stripped 1 base from V and 6 bases from J, with 13 bases between. CDR3 size: 15 residues. CDR3 DNA sequence: TGTGCCAGTAGTATAGCGACAGGCGAGGTTCAGCCCCAGCATTTT. Translation: CASSIATGEVQPQHF.

This clonotype was counted ten times or more. The gene calls are TRBV11-2 and TRBJ1-4; D call uncertain. This CDR3 contains 14 residues. Germline CDR1 SGHAT, CDR2 FQNNGV. The V end lost 3 bases, the J end lost 5 bases, and 10 bases lay between the germline ends. In DNA, the CDR3 is TGTGCCAGCAGCTTGGGGAGGGCAAATGAAAAACTGTTTTTT. Protein sequence: CASSLGRANEKLFF.

This clonotype occurred many times. The chain uses TRBV21-1 and TRBJ2-1; the table's D gene call, TRBD1, was not cross checked with the DNA. TRBV21-1 is labeled a pseudogene. The CDR3 is made up of 16 amino acids. In nucleotides, the CDR3 is TGTGCCAGCAGCTCCCTGTTCGGGACAGGGGTGGATGAGCAGTTCTTC. The encoded protein is CASSSLFGTGVDEQFF.

This clonotype was seen many times. This chain connects TRBV20-1 to TRBJ1-1; D uncertain. The germline V and J ends were trimmed by 5 bases and 1 base, with 5 bases remaining between them. Germline values: CDR1 DFQATT, CDR2 SNEGSKA (reference sequence). CDR3 length: 11 residues. This CDR3 is CSALPNTEAFF. For the CDR3, the DNA is TGCAGTGCTCTCCCGAACACTGAAGCTTTCTTT.

This clonotype was observed many times. This chain joins TRBV28 and TRBJ1-3; D not certain. V dropped 6 bases and J dropped 0 bases, with 12 bases sitting between them. The CDR3 has 15 amino acids. The V gene's germline CDR1 is MDHEN and CDR2 SYDVKM. The CDR3 coding sequence is TGTGCCAGCAGGCGCCCCGTAGGCTCTGGAAACACCATATATTTT. This encodes CASRRPVGSGNTIYF.

The CDR3 loop is CSARGGGLNTEAFF. The CDR3 DNA reads TGCAGTGCTAGAGGTGGGGGGCTGAACACTGAAGCTTTCTTT. The chain has TRBV20-1 and TRBJ1-1; a possible D gene is TRBD1 (6 bases). V was clipped by 1 base and J by 0 bases, with 9 bases between them. Germline CDR1 is DFQATT and CDR2 is SNEGSKA (reference sequence). The CDR3 runs to 14 residues.

The chain combines TRBV5-1 with TRBJ2-7, with 9 bases that match TRBD1. J gave up 11 bases and V 2 bases, and 5 bases lay outside the gene matches. The CDR3 totals 12 residues. Germline V gives CDR1 SGHRS, CDR2 YFSETQ. The CDR3 DNA sequence: TGCGCCAGCAGCTTTAACCGGGACAGGGAGTACTTC. Protein product: CASSFNRDREYF.

In its sample, this clonotype was seen many times. The rearrangement links TRBV20-1 to TRBJ2-2, with 9 bases lining up with TRBD1. V lost 2 bases to trimming and J lost 3 bases; unmatched junction nucleotides: 4. There are 15 residues in the CDR3. Germline V CDR1 and CDR2: DFQATT, SNEGSKA (reference sequence). CDR3 nucleotide sequence: TGCAGTGCTAGATTGGACAGGGGTTACACCGGGGAGCTGTTTTTT. Protein sequence: CSARLDRGYTGELFF.